These 28 T cell receptor beta chains came from one sample sequenced in a study of CD8 T cells in ankylosing spondylitis. Notes on the study in general: What seemed typical of ankylosing spondylitis blood was a TCR beta motif built from about eight highly homologous variants.

No antigen is known for these receptors. Using its own MiXCR run on the 5' RACE reads, TCRdb lists one record per CDR3 protein. The sample records 350,000 to 550,000 distinct CDR3 sequences, around 26% being singletons. The sample consisted of blood, either unsorted or a sorted T cell fraction (not recorded which). The receptors shown here come from a male donor with ankylosing spondylitis.

The sample holds a few counts of this clonotype. The chain has TRBV5-1 and TRBJ2-5; 8 nucleotides align to TRBD2. CDR1 and CDR2 from the germline V gene are SGHRS and YFSETQ. The length of the CDR3 is 15 residues. The V gene end was trimmed by 4 bases and the J gene end by 5 bases; junction bases not matched to a gene: 10. CDR3 amino acids: CASSPGGTSQETQYF. The CDR3 nucleotides are TGCGCCAGCAGCCCGGGGGGGACTTCCCAGGAGACCCAGTACTTC.

The genes are TRBV20-1 and TRBJ2-3; D may be TRBD2 (6 bases). Deletions cut 1 base from V and 0 bases from J, with 11 bases between. From germline, CDR1 is DFQATT and CDR2 SNEGSKA (reference sequence). The CDR3 length is 15 residues. CDR3 in DNA: TGCAGTGCTAGAGCCGCGGGACTTAGCACAGATACGCAGTATTTT. It translates to CSARAAGLSTDTQYF.

The J gene is TRBJ1-6, the V gene TRBV12-3 or TRBV12-4, with 7 bases aligning to TRBD1. Trimming at V came to 6 bases and at J to 4 bases, leaving 9 bases not matched to a gene. This CDR3 is built from 16 residues. Written as DNA, the CDR3 is TGTGCCAGCAGCCTACCGGGACAGCATTATAATTCACCCCTCCACTTT. Encoded protein: CASSLPGQHYNSPLHF.

The rearrangement joins TRBV9 to TRBJ2-3; either TRBD1 or TRBD2 may fit D (5 bases each). Germline CDR1 SGDLS, CDR2 YYNGEE. There are 15 residues in the CDR3. V lost 3 bases and J lost 2, with 13 bases in between. In DNA, the CDR3 is TGTGCCAGCAGCGGACCGGGACCCCTCACAGATACGCAGTATTTT. Encoded protein: CASSGPGPLTDTQYF.

This clonotype has only a few counts. The chain employs TRBV5-1 and TRBJ2-5, with TRBD2 matching 11 bases. J gave up 5 bases and V 0 bases, and 3 bases lay outside the gene matches. The CDR3 is made up of 15 amino acids. Germline V gene data show CDR1 as SGHRS and CDR2 as YFSETQ. The CDR3 loop reads CASSLDGTSGETQYF. CDR3 nucleotides: TGCGCCAGCAGCTTGGATGGGACTAGCGGTGAGACCCAGTACTTC.

This clonotype was detected only a few times. The V gene is TRBV10-3, the J gene TRBJ1-1; D gene uncertain. V lost 4 bases and J 3 bases, leaving 6 bases between the germline ends. The CDR3 sequence is 12 residues long. Germline CDR1 is ENHRY and CDR2 is SYGVKD. The CDR3 DNA is TGTGCCATCAGTGCTAGGGACACTGAAGCTTTCTTT. It yields the protein CAISARDTEAFF.

This clonotype was picked up a small number of times. The genes are TRBV7-8 and TRBJ1-1; D unclear. The CDR3 contains 14 residues. Germline assignment: CDR1 SGHVS and CDR2 FQNEAQ. The V gene lost 6 bases and the J gene lost 2 bases, with 13 bases spanning the gap. CDR3 loop: CASSYGLGNTEAFF. CDR3 nucleotide sequence: TGTGCCAGCAGTTACGGCCTCGGAAACACTGAAGCTTTCTTT.

The sample holds a few counts of this clonotype. The chain joins TRBV7-9 to TRBJ2-1; no clear D. This CDR3 comprises 15 residues. Germline V gives CDR1 SEHNR, CDR2 FQNEAQ (reference sequence). Trimming removed 5 bases at V and 5 bases at J, with 16 bases between. The CDR3 here is CASSPTAAGHNEQFF. In DNA, the CDR3 is TGTGCCAGCAGCCCAACGGCAGCCGGACACAATGAGCAGTTCTTC.

Only a few counts were recorded for this clonotype. V usage is TRBV21-1 and J usage is TRBJ1-4; the table's D call, TRBD1, was not checked against the DNA. TRBV21-1 is tagged as a pseudogene. The CDR3 is made up of 13 amino acids. CDR3 sequence reads: CASTGENNEKLFF. In DNA, the CDR3 is TGTGCCAGCACGGGGGAGAATAATGAAAAACTGTTTTTT.

The chain carries TRBV20-1 and TRBJ2-7; TRBD1 matches at 7 bases. Germline V gene data show CDR1 as DFQATT and CDR2 as SNEGSKA (reference sequence). The CDR3 has 15 amino acids. J gave up 0 bases and V 0 bases, and 5 bases lay outside the gene matches. The CDR3 loop reads CSARDRGYPSYEQYF. The CDR3 DNA reads as TGCAGTGCTAGAGACAGGGGGTACCCCTCCTACGAGCAGTACTTC.

The V gene is TRBV12-3 or TRBV12-4, the J gene TRBJ2-2; 8 bases align to TRBD1. Germline trimming cut 5 bases from V and 2 bases from J; bases unmatched to any gene: 7. The CDR3 has 16 residues. The CDR3: CASSPDRDANTGELFF. The CDR3, as DNA: TGTGCCAGCAGTCCGGACAGGGACGCAAACACCGGGGAGCTGTTTTTT.

This clonotype was seen at least ten times. The CDR3 loop is CASSDAGVDTQYF. For the CDR3, the DNA is TGTGCCAGCAGTGACGCAGGGGTGGATACGCAGTATTTT. The V and J genes are TRBV12-3 or TRBV12-4 and TRBJ2-3; D is possibly TRBD1 (6 bases). The CDR3 loop spans 13 amino acids. V was cut by 5 bases and J by 6 bases, with 12 bases left in between.

The rearrangement uses TRBV7-8 and TRBJ1-3; D not certain. V was trimmed by 2 bases and J by 2 bases, leaving 13 bases between them. The CDR3 spans 16 residues. Germline V gene data show CDR1 as SGHVS and CDR2 as FQNEAQ. The CDR3 spells CASSLHGRTAGNTIYF. CDR3 DNA sequence: TGTGCCAGCAGCTTACACGGAAGGACGGCTGGAAACACCATATATTTT.

This clonotype came up a few times. The rearrangement uses TRBV2 and TRBJ2-5; 8 bases fit TRBD2. V lost 4 bases and J lost 2; bases outside the gene matches: 3. Germline lookup yields CDR1 SNHLY and CDR2 FYNNEI. The CDR3 spans 14 residues. In DNA, the CDR3 is TGTGCCAGCAGTGCCACTAGCGGTCAAGAGACCCAGTACTTC. Translation: CASSATSGQETQYF.

This clonotype has a handful of counts. This chain joins TRBV5-4 and TRBJ2-3; 10 nucleotides line up with TRBD2. From germline, CDR1 is SGHNT and CDR2 YYREEE (reference sequence). This CDR3 is 15 amino acids long. Trimming cost V 5 bases and J 2 bases; bases outside gene matches: 5. The CDR3 here is CASRSGTSDTDTQYF. DNA of the CDR3: TGTGCCAGCAGATCCGGGACTAGCGACACAGATACGCAGTATTTT. The variable domain in full, with the rest retrieved from reference TRBV5-4 and TRBJ2-3, is ETGVTQSPTHLIKTRGQQVTLRCSSQSGHNTVSWYQQALGQGPQFIFQYYREEENGRGNFPPRFSGLQFPNYSSELNVNALELDDSALYLCASRSGTSDTDTQYFGPGTRLTVL.

This chain connects TRBV5-6 to TRBJ1-5; D is unclear. Germline V gene lookup returns CDR1 SGHDT and CDR2 YYEEEE. Trimming left V 0 bases short and J 8 bases short, with 12 bases between. The CDR3 covers 14 residues. CDR3 DNA: TGTGCCAGCAGCTTGGCCGGGCGGGCGGAGCCCCAGCATTTT. Its protein product is CASSLAGRAEPQHF. Variable domain in full (rest from reference TRBV5-6 and TRBJ1-5): DAGVTQSPTHLIKTRGQQVTLRCSPKSGHDTVSWYQQALGQGPQFIFQYYEEEERQRGNFPDRFSGHQFPNYSSELNVNALLLGDSALYLCASSLAGRAEPQHFGDGTRLSIL.

This clonotype appeared a few times. This chain uses TRBV29-1 with TRBJ1-1; D may be TRBD1 (5 bases). V lost 4 bases, J lost 1 base, and 16 bases lay in between. This CDR3 contains 15 residues. CDR1 is SQVTM and CDR2 is ANQGSEA in the germline V gene. The CDR3 loop reads CSVVPGTAGNTEAFF. The CDR3 bases are TGCAGCGTTGTACCCGGGACGGCGGGGAACACTGAAGCTTTCTTT.

The chain recombines TRBV20-1 with TRBJ2-3, with a weak D call TRBD2 (6 bases). CDR1 and CDR2 (germline): DFQATT, SNEGSKA (reference sequence). This CDR3 is 13 amino acids long. V was clipped by 6 bases and J by 4 bases, with 14 bases between them. In nucleotides, the CDR3 is TGCAGTGCGGATGACGGGAGTTCAGATACGCAGTATTTT. This translates into CSADDGSSDTQYF.

This clonotype was found a few times. J is TRBJ1-3 and V is TRBV6-1; 9 bases agree with TRBD1. V was clipped by 6 bases and J by 0 bases; unmatched bases: 9. The V gene's germline CDR1 is MNHNS and CDR2 SASEGT. The CDR3 contains 17 residues. DNA for the CDR3: TGTGCCAGCAGACCAAACAGGGGGCTTCACTCTGGAAACACCATATATTTT. Its protein product is CASRPNRGLHSGNTIYF.

This rearrangement joins TRBV24-1 to TRBJ1-2, with 9 bases aligning to TRBD1. CDR3 length equals 14 residues. V gave up 3 bases and J gave up 8 bases; unmatched junction bases: 6. From germline, CDR1 is KGHDR and CDR2 SFDVKD. The CDR3 nucleotides are TGTGCCACCAGTGATGGGACAGGGAGACGGGGCTACACCTTC. Amino acids: CATSDGTGRRGYTF.

This rearrangement joins TRBV3-1 to TRBJ1-2; D possibly corresponds to TRBD1 (6 bases). Germline lookup yields CDR1 LGHDT and CDR2 YNNKEL (reference sequence). The V end lost 0 bases, the J end lost 3 bases, and 26 bases lay between the germline ends. The CDR3 loop spans 20 amino acids. The CDR3 DNA is TGTGCCAGCAGCCAAGAGGTTAAGTGGGACAAAGGGTCCCCTCACTATGGCTACACCTTC. Translated, it gives CASSQEVKWDKGSPHYGYTF.

This rearrangement joins TRBV30 to TRBJ1-1; 7 nucleotides agree with TRBD1. Trimming removed 2 bases from V and 5 bases from J; junction bases left unmatched: 8. The length of the CDR3 is 14 residues. The germline gives CDR1 GTSNPN, CDR2 SVGIG (reference sequence). CDR3 coding DNA: TGTGCCTGGAGTACGCTCACAGGGGTTACTGAAGCTTTCTTT. Protein product: CAWSTLTGVTEAFF. The whole variable domain, filled in from reference TRBV30 and TRBJ1-1, reads SQTIHQWPATLVQPVGSPLSLECTVEGTSNPNLYWYRQAAGRGLQLLFYSVGIGQISSEVPQNLSASRPQDRQFILSSKKLLLSDSGFYLCAWSTLTGVTEAFFGQGTRLTVV.

The rearrangement uses TRBV3-1 and TRBJ2-2; D is unresolved. The ends were cut back, 0 bases at V and 3 bases at J, with 5 bases in the middle. The germline CDR1 and CDR2 sequences are LGHDT and YNNKEL (reference sequence). The CDR3 has 14 amino acids. CDR3 loop: CASSQEGDTGELFF. The CDR3 DNA reads as TGTGCCAGCAGCCAAGAGGGTGACACCGGGGAGCTGTTTTTT.

This clonotype was recorded only once. This chain connects TRBV7-8 to TRBJ1-5, with D maybe TRBD1 (6 bases). From germline, CDR1 is SGHVS and CDR2 FQNEAQ. Trimming removed 5 bases from V and 1 base from J, with 18 bases in between. The length of the CDR3 is 17 residues. CDR3 sequence: CASSHQRSRGSNQPQHF. The CDR3 nucleotides read TGTGCCAGCAGCCACCAGAGGTCCAGGGGAAGCAATCAGCCCCAGCATTTT.

This clonotype has only a few counts. The gene calls are TRBV5-1 and TRBJ1-3, with D maybe TRBD1 (6 bases). The CDR3 contains 14 residues. Germline V CDR1 and CDR2: SGHRS, YFSETQ. V dropped 1 base and J dropped 4 bases, with 9 bases sitting between them. The CDR3 is CASSLTGTGNTIYF. CDR3 DNA sequence: TGCGCCAGCAGCTTGACAGGGACGGGAAACACCATATATTTT.

This sequence joins TRBV20-1 and TRBJ2-3; tentative D call: TRBD2 (6 bases). With 7 bases removed from V and 5 bases from J, the gap between germline ends came to 22 bases. The CDR3 runs 15 residues. Germline V gene lookup returns CDR1 DFQATT and CDR2 SNEGSKA (reference sequence). The CDR3 sequence: CSVRVWGSSGDTQYF. CDR3 coding DNA: TGCAGTGTTCGGGTCTGGGGCAGTAGCGGAGATACGCAGTATTTT.

The chain carries TRBV10-2 and TRBJ1-1, with D perhaps TRBD1 (5 bases). CDR1 and CDR2 from the germline V gene are WSHSY and SAAADI. This CDR3 is 15 amino acids long. V lost 6 bases to trimming and J lost 0 bases, with 14 bases between them. The CDR3 is CASRMGRAMNTEAFF. The CDR3 bases are TGCGCCAGCAGGATGGGCAGGGCGATGAACACTGAAGCTTTCTTT.

This clonotype showed up just a few times. The chain employs TRBV11-2 and TRBJ2-3; D not certain. With 0 bases removed from V and 2 bases from J, the gap between germline ends came to 12 bases. The germline CDR1 and CDR2 sequences are SGHAT and FQNNGV. CDR3 length: 16 amino acids. The DNA of the CDR3 is TGTGCCAGCAGCTTAGATATGGTCGGATACACAGATACGCAGTATTTT. Protein product: CASSLDMVGYTDTQYF.